This section outlines one T cell receptor beta chain sequence together with its context. The antigen this receptor binds is unknown. No much larger clone exists at a distance of one base, and base qualities are not known. The time point label here, explained by the study, means: baseline before first vaccination. The vaccinee samples were drawn from two UK trials, COV001 and COV002, one of which was a single-blind randomized controlled phase 2/3 trial testing AZD1222 (ChAdOx1 nCoV-19) in healthy adults. For TCRbeta chain sequencing, PBMC samples from trial participants were taken at day 0 and at day 28 after the second dose. The sample belongs to a study of T cell responses to AZD1222 COVID-19 vaccine (dated by TCRdb to the early 2020s). With regard to the full study: AZD1222 recipients given second doses at about 4 weeks or at about 12 weeks were pooled, since spike-specific TCR depth and breadth were not found to differ between the two schedules. TCR sequencing covered about 230 trial participants: 200 to 220 given two doses of AZD1222 and about 26 given two doses of MenACWY control vaccine. Trial participants were enrolled into age subgroups of 18-55, 56-69 and 70-plus years, which contained around 150, 29 and 61 TCR-sequenced participants, respectively. General conclusions and limits of the study: No day 14 peak-response samples were available, so repertoires were characterized only after the peak T cell response. CD4 TCRs associated with the vaccine covered the entire spike protein, and the dominant responses were in regions 160-218 and 743-854. The 56-69-year group was small, and its depth increase did not reach significance, likely because of low power. Epitopes outside the regions mutated in the B.1.351 and B.1.1.7 variants were reportedly recognized by nearly half of the unique spike-specific TCRs. After two AZD1222 doses, spike-specific TCR breadth and depth were significantly higher than at day 0 and than in MenACWY recipients. Participants were mostly white British and included more females than males, and it was suggested by the authors that clonal diversity may have been underestimated. Conclusions about previously exposed vaccinees are limited, since just 5 or 6 AZD1222 recipients were seropositive for SARS-CoV-2 at baseline.

Based on the germline V gene (reference sequence), the CDR1 and CDR2 sequences are LNHDA and SQIVND. Trimming removed 9 bases from V and 3 bases from J; the gene matches leave 8 bases unexplained. The CDR3 numbers 14 residues from cysteine through phenylalanine. Only CDR3 DNA remains: 42 bases, in frame from the first base. The CDR3 regions of human TCRbeta chains were analyzed by immunosequencing. Under the source paper's analysis protocol: Repertoire TCRs were matched against a reference library of SARS-CoV-2-specific TCRs generated with the MIRA antigen-specificity platform. Breadth meant the fraction of unique TCRs that were SARS-CoV-2-associated, whereas depth meant the fraction of total T cells that were SARS-CoV-2-associated. Each spike-specific TCR was assigned to its reactive spike region and to a CD4 or CD8 class using the MIRA data. Log10-transformed breadth and depth values were compared by one-way ANOVA with Sidak's multiple comparisons tests. Not all clones reach the TCRdb copy of this immuneACCESS table, which keeps in-frame sequences only. Checked studies attribute under half of the gap to unresolved V genes and leave the rest unexplained. The V and J calls and clone size were taken over from that table, and D and trimming were inferred from the DNA. The sample records 110,000 or so clones, 80% to 90% of which are singletons. Together, the top ten hold 9.4% of the sample.

The chain joins TRBV19 to TRBJ1-5, with 7 middle bases fitting TRBD1. This receptor was taken from an adult in good health. Source: peripheral blood, taken on day 0 of AZD1222 vaccination. The nucleotide sequence reads TGTGCCAGCGACAGGGTCAGATACAATCAGCCCCAGCATTTT. This codes for CASDRVRYNQPQHF.